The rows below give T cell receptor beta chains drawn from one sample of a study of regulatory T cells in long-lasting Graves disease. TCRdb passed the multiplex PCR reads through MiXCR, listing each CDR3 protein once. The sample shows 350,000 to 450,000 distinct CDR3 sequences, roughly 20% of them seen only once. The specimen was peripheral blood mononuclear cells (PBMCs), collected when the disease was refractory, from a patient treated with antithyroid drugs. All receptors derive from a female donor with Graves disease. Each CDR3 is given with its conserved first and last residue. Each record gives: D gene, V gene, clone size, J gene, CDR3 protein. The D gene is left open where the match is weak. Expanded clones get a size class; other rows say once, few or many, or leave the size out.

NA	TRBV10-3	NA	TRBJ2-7	CAISETGPEQYF
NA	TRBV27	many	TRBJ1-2	CASSAEQTTYGYTF
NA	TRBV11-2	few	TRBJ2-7	CASSLEFSPAYEQYF
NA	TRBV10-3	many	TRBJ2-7	CAISVSGSSSYEQYF
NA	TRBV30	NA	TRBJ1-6	CAWSLQGAPPHF
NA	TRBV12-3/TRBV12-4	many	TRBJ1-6	CASRPGQTASPLHF
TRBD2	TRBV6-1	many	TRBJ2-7	CASSRAALSGRALHEQYF
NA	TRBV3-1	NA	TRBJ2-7	CASSQVGGEQYF
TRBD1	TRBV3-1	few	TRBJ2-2	CASSRTGGENTGELFF
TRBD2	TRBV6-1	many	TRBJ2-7	CASRRTSGSLELYEQYF
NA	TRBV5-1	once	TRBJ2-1	CASSAGDTSYNEQFF
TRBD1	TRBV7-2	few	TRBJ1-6	CASSSSLGQGNYNSPLHF
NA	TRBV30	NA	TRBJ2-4	CAFRTEVAKNIQYF
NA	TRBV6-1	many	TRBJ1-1	CASRRAATLNTEAFF
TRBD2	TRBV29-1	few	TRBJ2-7	CSVSGLAVRGYEQYF
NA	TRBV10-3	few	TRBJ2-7	CAISESIRYEQYF
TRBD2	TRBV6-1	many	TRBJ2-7	CASSDRLAGGPTDEQYF
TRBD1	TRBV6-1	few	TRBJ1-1	CANSVRTGTGGRNTEAFF
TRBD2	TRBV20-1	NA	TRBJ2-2	CSATVAGRNTGELFF
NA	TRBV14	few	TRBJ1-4	CASSHGSAGINEKLFF
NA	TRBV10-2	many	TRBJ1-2	CASSAGRSDYGYTF
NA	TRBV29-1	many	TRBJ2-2	CSAKGTYTGELFF
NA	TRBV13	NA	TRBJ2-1	CASGHEQFF
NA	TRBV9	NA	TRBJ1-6	CASSVDGSPLHF
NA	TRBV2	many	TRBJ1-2	CASSDSAVYGYTF
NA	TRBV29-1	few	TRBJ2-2	CSASGWEHTGELFF
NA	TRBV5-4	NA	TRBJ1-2	CASSLGGASVGCTF
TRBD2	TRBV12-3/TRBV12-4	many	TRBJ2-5	CASSLRLAGVGETQYF
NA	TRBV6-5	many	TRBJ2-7	CASSLIRGLTYEQYF
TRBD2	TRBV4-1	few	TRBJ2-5	CASSQGLAEETQYF
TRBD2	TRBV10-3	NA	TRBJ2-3	CAIGTSGGTDTQYF
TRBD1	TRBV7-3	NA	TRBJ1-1	CASSLGPTGRLNTEAFF
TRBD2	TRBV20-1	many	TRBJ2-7	CSARGTSGVEQYF
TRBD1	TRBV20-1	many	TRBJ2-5	CSATCPDRDPETQYF
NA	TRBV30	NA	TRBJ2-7	CAWRAHTVPEQYF
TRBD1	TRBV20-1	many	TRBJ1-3	CSARHSGGAGNTIYF
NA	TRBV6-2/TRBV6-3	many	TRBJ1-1	CASSYSKLGEAFF
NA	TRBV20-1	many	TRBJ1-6	CSASALGGGNSPLHF
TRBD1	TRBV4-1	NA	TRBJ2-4	CASSQPGQGDLTKNIQYF
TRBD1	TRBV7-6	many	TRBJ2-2	CASSLWPGTGVLAGRTGELFF